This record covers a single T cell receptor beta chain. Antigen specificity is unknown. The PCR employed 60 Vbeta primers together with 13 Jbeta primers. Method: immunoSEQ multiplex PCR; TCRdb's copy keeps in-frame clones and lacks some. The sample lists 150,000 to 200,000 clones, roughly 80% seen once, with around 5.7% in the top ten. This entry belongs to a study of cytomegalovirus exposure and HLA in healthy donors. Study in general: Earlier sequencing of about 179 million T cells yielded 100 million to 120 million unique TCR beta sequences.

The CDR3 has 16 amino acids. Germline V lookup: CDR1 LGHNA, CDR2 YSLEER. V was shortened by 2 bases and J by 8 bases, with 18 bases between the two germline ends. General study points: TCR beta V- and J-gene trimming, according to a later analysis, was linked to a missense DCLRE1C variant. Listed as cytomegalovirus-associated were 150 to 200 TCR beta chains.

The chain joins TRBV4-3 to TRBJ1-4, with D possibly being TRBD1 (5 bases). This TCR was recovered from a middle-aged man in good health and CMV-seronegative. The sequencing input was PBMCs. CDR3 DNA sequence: TGCGCCAGCAGCCAAATCCTGGTGAGACAGAGGGAAAAACTGTTTTTT. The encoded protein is CASSQILVRQREKLFF.